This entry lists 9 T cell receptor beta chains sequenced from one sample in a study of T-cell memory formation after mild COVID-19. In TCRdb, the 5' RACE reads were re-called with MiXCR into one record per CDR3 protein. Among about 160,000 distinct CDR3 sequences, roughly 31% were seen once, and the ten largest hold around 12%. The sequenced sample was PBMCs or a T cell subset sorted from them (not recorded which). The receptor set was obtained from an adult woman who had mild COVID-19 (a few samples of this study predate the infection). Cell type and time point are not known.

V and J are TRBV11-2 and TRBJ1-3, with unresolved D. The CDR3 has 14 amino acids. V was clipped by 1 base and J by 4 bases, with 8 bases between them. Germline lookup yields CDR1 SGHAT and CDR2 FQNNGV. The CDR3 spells CASSLGGHGNTIYF. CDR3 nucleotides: TGTGCCAGCAGCTTAGGGGGTCACGGAAACACCATATATTTT. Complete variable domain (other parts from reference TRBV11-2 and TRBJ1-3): EAGVAQSPRYKIIEKRQSVAFWCNPISGHATLYWYQQILGQGPKLLIQFQNNGVVDDSQLPKDRFSAERLKGVDSTLKIQPAKLEDSAVYLCASSLGGHGNTIYFGEGSWLTVV.

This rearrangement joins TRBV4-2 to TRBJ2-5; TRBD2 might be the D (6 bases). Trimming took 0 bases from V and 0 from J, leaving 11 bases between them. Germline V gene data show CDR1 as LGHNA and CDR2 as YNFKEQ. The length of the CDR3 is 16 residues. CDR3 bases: TGTGCCAGCAGCCAAGAAGCGGCGGGAAACCAAGAGACCCAGTACTTC. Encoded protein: CASSQEAAGNQETQYF.

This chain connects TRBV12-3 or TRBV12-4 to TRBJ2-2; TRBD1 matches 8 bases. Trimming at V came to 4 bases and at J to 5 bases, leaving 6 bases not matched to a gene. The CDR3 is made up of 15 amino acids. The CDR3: CASSSRTGLTGELFF. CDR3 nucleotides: TGTGCCAGCAGTTCTCGGACAGGGTTGACCGGGGAGCTGTTTTTT.

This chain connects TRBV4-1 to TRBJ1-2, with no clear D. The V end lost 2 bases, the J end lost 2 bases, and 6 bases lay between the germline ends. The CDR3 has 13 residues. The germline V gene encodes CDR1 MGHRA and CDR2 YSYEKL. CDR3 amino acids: CASSQRKNYGYTF. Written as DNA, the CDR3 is TGCGCCAGCAGCCAAAGGAAGAACTATGGCTACACCTTC.

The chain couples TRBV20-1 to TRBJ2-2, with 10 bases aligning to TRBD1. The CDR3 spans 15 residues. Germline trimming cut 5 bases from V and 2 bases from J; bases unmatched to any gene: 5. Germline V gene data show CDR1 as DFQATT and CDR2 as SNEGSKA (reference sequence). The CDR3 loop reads CSAPRDRGNTGELFF. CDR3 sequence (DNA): TGCAGTGCTCCCCGGGACAGGGGTAACACCGGGGAGCTGTTTTTT.

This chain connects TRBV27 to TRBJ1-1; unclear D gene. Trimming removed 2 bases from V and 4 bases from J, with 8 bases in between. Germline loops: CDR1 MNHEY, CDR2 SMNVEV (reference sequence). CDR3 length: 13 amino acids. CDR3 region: CASSLRGGTEAFF. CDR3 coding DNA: TGTGCCAGCAGTTTACGGGGAGGCACTGAAGCTTTCTTT.

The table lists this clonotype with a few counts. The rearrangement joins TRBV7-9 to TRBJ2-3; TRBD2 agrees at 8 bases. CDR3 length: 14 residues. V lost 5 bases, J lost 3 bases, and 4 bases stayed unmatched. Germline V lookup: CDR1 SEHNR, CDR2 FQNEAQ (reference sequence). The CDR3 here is CASSLGLGTDTQYF. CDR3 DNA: TGTGCCAGCAGCCTGGGACTAGGAACAGATACGCAGTATTTT.

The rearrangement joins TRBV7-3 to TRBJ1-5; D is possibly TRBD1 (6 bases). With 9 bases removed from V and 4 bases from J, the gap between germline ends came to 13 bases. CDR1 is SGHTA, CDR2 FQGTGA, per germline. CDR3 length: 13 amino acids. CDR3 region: CASARDTNQPQHF. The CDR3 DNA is TGTGCCAGTGCTCGGGACACGAATCAGCCCCAGCATTTT.

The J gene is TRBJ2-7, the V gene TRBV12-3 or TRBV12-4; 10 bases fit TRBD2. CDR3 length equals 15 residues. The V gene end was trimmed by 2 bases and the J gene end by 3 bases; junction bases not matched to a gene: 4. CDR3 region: CASSLMASGSYEQYF. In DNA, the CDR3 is TGTGCCAGCAGTTTAATGGCTAGCGGGAGCTACGAGCAGTACTTC.